This T cell receptor (beta chain) emerged from a study of shared clonotypes between healthy human individuals. The CDR3 contains 13 residues. Germline V gene lookup returns CDR1 SGHDT and CDR2 YYEEEE. V shed 3 bases, J shed 0 bases, and the junction held 0 bases outside the gene matches. This clone was seen more than once but under ten times. Other DNA sequences within the sample encode an identical CDR3. Naive-designated CD8 cells lacked CD45RO, were positively enriched for CCR7, and omitted terminally differentiated effector memory CD45RA+ cells. TCRdb's table, derived via immunoSEQ multiplex PCR, lists solely in-frame clones and lacks some. The sample holds roughly 2,000,000 clones, approximately 94% seen once.

The V and J genes are TRBV5-6 and TRBJ2-7, with 7 bases aligning to TRBD1. Source material: naive CD8+ T cells sorted from blood. This sequence was found in a man aged 18 to 29 in good health. The CDR3 reads CASSWDSSYEQYF. The CDR3 coding sequence is TGTGCCAGCAGCTGGGACAGCTCCTACGAGCAGTACTTC.